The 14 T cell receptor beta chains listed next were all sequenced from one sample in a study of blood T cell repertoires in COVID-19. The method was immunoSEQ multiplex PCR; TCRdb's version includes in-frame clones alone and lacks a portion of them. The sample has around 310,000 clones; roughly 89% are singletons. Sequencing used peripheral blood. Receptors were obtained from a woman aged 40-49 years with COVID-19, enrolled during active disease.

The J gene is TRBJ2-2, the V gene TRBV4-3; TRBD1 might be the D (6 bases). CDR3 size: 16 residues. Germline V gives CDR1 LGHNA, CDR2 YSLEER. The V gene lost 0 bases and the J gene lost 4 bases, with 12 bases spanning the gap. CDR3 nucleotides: TGCGCCAGCAGCCAAGATCCACAGGGCGTCACCGGGGAGCTGTTTTTT. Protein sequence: CASSQDPQGVTGELFF.

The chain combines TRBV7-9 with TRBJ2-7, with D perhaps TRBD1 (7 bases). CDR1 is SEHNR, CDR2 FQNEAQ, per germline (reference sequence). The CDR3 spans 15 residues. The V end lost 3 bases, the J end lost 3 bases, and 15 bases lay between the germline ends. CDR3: CASSFNSGGSYEQYF. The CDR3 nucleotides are TGTGCCAGCAGCTTTAACTCAGGGGGGAGCTACGAGCAGTACTTC.

The CDR3 is CASSARAGELFF. The CDR3 DNA reads as TGTGCCAGCAGCGCGCGGGCCGGGGAGCTGTTTTTT. V is TRBV11-3 and J is TRBJ2-2; tentative D call: TRBD2 (5 bases). V was clipped by 5 bases and J by 6 bases, with 7 bases between them. Germline V lookup: CDR1 SGHNT, CDR2 YENEEA. This CDR3 has 12 amino acids.

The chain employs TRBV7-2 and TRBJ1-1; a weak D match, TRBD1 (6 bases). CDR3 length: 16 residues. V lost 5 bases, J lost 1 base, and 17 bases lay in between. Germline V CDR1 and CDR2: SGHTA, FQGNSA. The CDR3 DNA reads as TGTGCCAGCAGCCTCCAAGGGGGGGGAGCGAACACTGAAGCTTTCTTT. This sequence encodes CASSLQGGGANTEAFF.

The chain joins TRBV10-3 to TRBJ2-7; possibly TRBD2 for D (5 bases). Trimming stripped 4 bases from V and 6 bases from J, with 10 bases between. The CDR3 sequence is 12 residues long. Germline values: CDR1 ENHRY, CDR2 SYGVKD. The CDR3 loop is CAISVSGGEQYF. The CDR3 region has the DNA TGTGCCATCAGTGTAAGCGGCGGCGAGCAGTACTTC.

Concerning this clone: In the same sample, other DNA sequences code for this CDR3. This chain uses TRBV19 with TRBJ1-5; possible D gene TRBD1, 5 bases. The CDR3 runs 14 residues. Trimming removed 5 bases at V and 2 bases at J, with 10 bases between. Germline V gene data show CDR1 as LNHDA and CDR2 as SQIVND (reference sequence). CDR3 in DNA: TGTGCCAGTAGTCCTCAGGGCGGCAATCAGCCCCAGCATTTT. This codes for CASSPQGGNQPQHF. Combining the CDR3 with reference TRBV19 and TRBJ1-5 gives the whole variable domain DGGITQSPKYLFRKEGQNVTLSCEQNLNHDAMYWYRQDPGQGLRLIYYSQIVNDFQKGDIAEGYSVSREKKESFPLTVTSAQKNPTAFYLCASSPQGGNQPQHFGDGTRLSIL.

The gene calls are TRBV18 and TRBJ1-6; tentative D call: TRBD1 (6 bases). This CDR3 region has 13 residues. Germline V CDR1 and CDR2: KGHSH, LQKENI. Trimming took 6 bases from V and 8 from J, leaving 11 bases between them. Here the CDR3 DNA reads TGTGCCAGCTCGCCGACAGGAGATTCACCCCTCCACTTT. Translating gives CASSPTGDSPLHF.

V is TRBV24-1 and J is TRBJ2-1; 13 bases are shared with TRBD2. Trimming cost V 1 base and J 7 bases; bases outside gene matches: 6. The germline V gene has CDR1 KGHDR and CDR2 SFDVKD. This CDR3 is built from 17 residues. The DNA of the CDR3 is TGTGCCACCAGTGATTTAAAGGGACTAGCGGGAAATAATGAGCAGTTCTTC. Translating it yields CATSDLKGLAGNNEQFF.

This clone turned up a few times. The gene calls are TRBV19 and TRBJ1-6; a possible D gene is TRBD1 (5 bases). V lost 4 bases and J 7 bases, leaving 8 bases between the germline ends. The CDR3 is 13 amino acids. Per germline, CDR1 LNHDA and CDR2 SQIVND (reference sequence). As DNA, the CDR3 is TGTGCCAGTAGTACGGACATAAATTCACCCCTCCACTTT. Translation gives CASSTDINSPLHF.

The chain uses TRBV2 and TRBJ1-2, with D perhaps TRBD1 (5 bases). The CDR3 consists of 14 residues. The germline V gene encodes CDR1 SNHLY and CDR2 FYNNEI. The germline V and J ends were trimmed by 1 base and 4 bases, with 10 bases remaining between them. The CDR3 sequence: CASSEEGIGYGYTF. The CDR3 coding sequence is TGTGCCAGCAGTGAAGAGGGGATCGGCTATGGCTACACCTTC.

The CDR3 nucleotides read TGTGCCAGCAGCGATCCGGCGGGACCGGGCAATCAGCCCCAGCATTTT. Its protein product is CASSDPAGPGNQPQHF. The chain links TRBV2 to TRBJ1-5, with D perhaps matching TRBD1 (5 bases). Trimming pared 6 bases from V and 2 bases from J, leaving 17 bases between. This CDR3 is built from 16 residues. Germline V gene lookup returns CDR1 SNHLY and CDR2 FYNNEI.

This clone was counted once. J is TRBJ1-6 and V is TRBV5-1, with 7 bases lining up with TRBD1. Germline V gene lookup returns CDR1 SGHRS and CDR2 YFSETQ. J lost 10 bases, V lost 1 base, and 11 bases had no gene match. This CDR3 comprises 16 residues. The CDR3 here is CASSLLTTGEGSPLHF. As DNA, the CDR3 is TGCGCCAGCAGCTTGCTCACTACAGGGGAAGGATCACCCCTCCACTTT.

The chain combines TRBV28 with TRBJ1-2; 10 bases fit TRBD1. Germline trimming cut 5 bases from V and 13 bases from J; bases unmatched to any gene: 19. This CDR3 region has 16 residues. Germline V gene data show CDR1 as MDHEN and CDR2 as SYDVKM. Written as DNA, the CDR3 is TGTGCCAGCAGTCCGCCCCCCGGGACAGGGGACGGGAGCTTCACCTTC. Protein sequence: CASSPPPGTGDGSFTF.

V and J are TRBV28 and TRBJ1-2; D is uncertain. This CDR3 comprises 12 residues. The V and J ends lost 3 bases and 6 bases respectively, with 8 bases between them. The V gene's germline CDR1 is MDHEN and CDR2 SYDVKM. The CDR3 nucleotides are TGTGCCAGCAGTTTGAGTACCCATGGCTACACCTTC. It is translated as CASSLSTHGYTF.